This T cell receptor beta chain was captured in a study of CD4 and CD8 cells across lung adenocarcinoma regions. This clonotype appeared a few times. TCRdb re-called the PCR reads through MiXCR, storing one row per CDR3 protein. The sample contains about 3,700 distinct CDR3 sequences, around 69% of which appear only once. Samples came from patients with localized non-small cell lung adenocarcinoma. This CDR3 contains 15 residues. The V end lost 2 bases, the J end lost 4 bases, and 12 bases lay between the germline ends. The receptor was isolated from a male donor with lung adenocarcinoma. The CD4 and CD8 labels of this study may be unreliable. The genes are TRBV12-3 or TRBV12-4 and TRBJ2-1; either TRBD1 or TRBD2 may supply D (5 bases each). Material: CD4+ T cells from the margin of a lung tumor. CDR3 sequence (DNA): TGTGCCAGCAGTTTACGAGGGGTTGGATACAATGAGCAGTTCTTC. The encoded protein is CASSLRGVGYNEQFF.